This T cell receptor (beta chain) was recorded in a study of cytomegalovirus exposure and HLA in healthy donors. Generated by immunoSEQ multiplex PCR, the TCRdb table keeps only in-frame clones and is missing some. The data contain 200,000 to 250,000 clones, around 87% of them singletons. About this clone itself: Antigen specificity is unknown.

Findings of the study overall: Whilst most TCR sequences proved rare, a subset of public TCRs occurred across many donors. Researchers counted approximately 160 TCR beta chains as cytomegalovirus-associated.

The V end was cut by 3 bases, the J end by 4 bases, with 10 bases between. CDR1 SNHLY and CDR2 FYNNEI come from the germline V gene. The CDR3 sequence is 15 residues long. The approximately 130-subject validation cohort, separate from the 666-subject first cohort, included the donors. The sequence derives from a woman aged 18-35 years in good health and CMV-seropositive. The source material was PBMCs. The V and J genes are TRBV2 and TRBJ2-6, with a possible D match to TRBD1 (6 bases). Here the CDR3 reads CASSELGAGANVLTF. The CDR3 nucleotides read TGTGCCAGCAGTGAGCTGGGGGCCGGGGCCAACGTCCTGACTTTC.